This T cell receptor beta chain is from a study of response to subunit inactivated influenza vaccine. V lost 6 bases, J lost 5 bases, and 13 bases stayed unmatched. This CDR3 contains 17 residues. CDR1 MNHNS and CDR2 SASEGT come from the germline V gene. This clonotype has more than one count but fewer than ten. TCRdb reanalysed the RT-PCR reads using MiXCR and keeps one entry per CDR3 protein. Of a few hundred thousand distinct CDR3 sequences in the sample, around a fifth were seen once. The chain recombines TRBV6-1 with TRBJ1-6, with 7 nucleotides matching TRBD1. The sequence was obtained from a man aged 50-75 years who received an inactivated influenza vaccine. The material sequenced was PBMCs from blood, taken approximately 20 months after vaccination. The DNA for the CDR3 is TGTGCCAGCAGCCGGGACAGCTCCGGATTGAATAATTCACCCCTCCACTTT. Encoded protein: CASSRDSSGLNNSPLHF.